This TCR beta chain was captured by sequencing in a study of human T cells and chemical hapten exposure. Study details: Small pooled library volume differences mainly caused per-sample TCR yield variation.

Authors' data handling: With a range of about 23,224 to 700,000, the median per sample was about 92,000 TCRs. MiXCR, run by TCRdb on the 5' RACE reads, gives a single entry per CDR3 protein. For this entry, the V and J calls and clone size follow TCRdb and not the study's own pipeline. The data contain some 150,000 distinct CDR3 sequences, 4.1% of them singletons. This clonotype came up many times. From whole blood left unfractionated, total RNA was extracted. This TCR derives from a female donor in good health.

CDR3 residues: CSARDAGGGTDTQYF. The CDR3 region has the DNA TGCAGTGCTAGAGATGCGGGGGGTGGAACAGATACGCAGTATTTT. The V call is TRBV20-1, the J call TRBJ2-3; 8 nucleotides line up with TRBD2. With V trimmed by 0 bases and J by 3 bases, 5 bases remained unmatched. This CDR3 contains 15 residues. CDR1 is DFQATT and CDR2 is SNEGSKA in the germline V gene (reference sequence).